This TCR beta chain was profiled in a study of T-cell reconstitution after alpha-beta-depleted transplantation in children. The CDR3 loop spans 17 amino acids. Germline CDR1 is SGHVS and CDR2 is FNYEAQ. Trimming pared 5 bases from V and 2 bases from J, leaving 22 bases between. The table lists this clonotype with a few counts. For TCRbeta, the library was prepared with unique molecular identifiers. MiXCR, applied by TCRdb to the PCR reads, yields one record per CDR3 protein. Of tens of thousands of distinct CDR3 sequences in the sample, about 47% were seen once. The gene calls are TRBV7-6 and TRBJ2-7; D unresolved. The sample consisted of peripheral blood, taken before TCRalphabeta/CD19-depleted stem cell transplant. This receptor was identified in a boy under three years old with SCID, due to receive a stem cell transplant. The CDR3 DNA follows: TGTGCCAGCAGCCTAAACACGGCCGCGGCGTCCCCCTACGAGCAGTACTTC. Protein product: CASSLNTAAASPYEQYF.